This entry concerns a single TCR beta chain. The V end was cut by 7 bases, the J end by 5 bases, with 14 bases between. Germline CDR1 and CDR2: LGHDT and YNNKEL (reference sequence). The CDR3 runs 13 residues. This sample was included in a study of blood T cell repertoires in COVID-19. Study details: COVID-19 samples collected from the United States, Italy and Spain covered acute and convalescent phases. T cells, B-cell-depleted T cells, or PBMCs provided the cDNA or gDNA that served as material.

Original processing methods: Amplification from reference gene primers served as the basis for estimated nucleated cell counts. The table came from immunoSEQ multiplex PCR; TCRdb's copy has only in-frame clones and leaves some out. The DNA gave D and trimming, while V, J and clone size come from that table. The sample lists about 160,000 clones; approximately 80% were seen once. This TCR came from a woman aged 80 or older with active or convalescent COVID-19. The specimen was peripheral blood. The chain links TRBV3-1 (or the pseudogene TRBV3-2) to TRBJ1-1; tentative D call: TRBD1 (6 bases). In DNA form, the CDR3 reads TGTGCCAGCACCCAGGGGAGGTTTACTGAAGCTTTCTTT. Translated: CASTQGRFTEAFF.